This T cell receptor beta chain was recovered during a study of T cell responses to AZD1222 COVID-19 vaccine. As for the study in general: Recipients boosted at about 4 weeks or about 12 weeks are pooled. Whole-study results and caveats: A mostly white British donor set with more females was recruited, and clonal diversity was possibly underestimated. Just a handful of AZD1222 recipients tested seropositive at baseline. When two AZD1222 doses had been given, Spike-specific TCR breadth and depth rose.

Notes on this clone: What it binds is not known.

CDR3 length: 13 residues. Germline values: CDR1 SGHAT, CDR2 FQNNGV. J gave up 9 bases and V 3 bases, and 5 bases lay outside the gene matches. Profiled with immunoSEQ multiplex PCR; TCRdb holds only in-frame clones, not every one. The sample comprises roughly 130,000 clones, about 91% of which are singletons, and around 1.7% rests with the top ten. Sequences were derived from peripheral blood, sampled on day 0 of AZD1222 vaccination. The V and J genes are TRBV11-2 and TRBJ2-1; 7 bases agree with TRBD2. The clonotype originates from an adult in good health. The CDR3 is CASSFIGEGEQFF. CDR3 DNA sequence: TGTGCCAGCAGCTTTATCGGGGAGGGTGAGCAGTTCTTC. Using reference TRBV11-2 and TRBJ2-1 for the parts outside the CDR3, the full variable domain is EAGVAQSPRYKIIEKRQSVAFWCNPISGHATLYWYQQILGQGPKLLIQFQNNGVVDDSQLPKDRFSAERLKGVDSTLKIQPAKLEDSAVYLCASSFIGEGEQFFGPGTRLTVL.